The source of this T cell receptor beta chain is a study of cytomegalovirus exposure and HLA in healthy donors. CDR1 is SGHTS, CDR2 YDEGEE, per germline. The CDR3 length is 13 residues. Trimming stripped 1 base from V and 1 base from J, with 5 bases between. About this clone itself: The antigen remains unidentified.

Points from the study as a whole: Confirmation in vitro established that a few CMV-associated chains were specific for CMV antigens. The study flagged around 150 TCR beta chains as cytomegalovirus-associated.

Donors came from a validation cohort of 90 to 150 subjects, distinct from the first 666-subject cohort. TCRdb keeps only in-frame clones here, not all; method: immunoSEQ multiplex PCR. The table shows fewer than 150,000 clones, with around 84% occurring only once. This chain joins TRBV5-8 and TRBJ1-1; unclear D gene. Sequencing was performed on PBMCs. The receptor comes from a man between 18 and 29 years old in good health and CMV-seropositive. The CDR3 sequence is CASSLIQNTEAFF. For the CDR3, the DNA is TGTGCCAGCAGCTTGATTCAGAACACTGAAGCTTTCTTT.